The 22 T cell receptor beta chains below come from one sample, sequenced in a study of blood T cell repertoires in COVID-19. Clones were read by immunoSEQ multiplex PCR, and TCRdb kept only the in-frame ones, dropping some. The sample has 200,000 to 250,000 clones, approximately 84% seen once. Specimen: peripheral blood. All receptors come from a man between 50 and 59 years old with acute or convalescent COVID-19.

This sequence joins TRBV5-1 and TRBJ2-5; D remains ambiguous. The CDR3 contains 15 residues. Germline assignment: CDR1 SGHRS and CDR2 YFSETQ. With 0 bases removed from V and 5 bases from J, the gap between germline ends came to 14 bases. The CDR3 DNA sequence: TGCGCCAGCAGCTTGGGCATGGGTCCCAGGGAGACCCAGTACTTC. This encodes CASSLGMGPRETQYF.

The chain joins TRBV4-1 to TRBJ2-7; 7 bases are a match to TRBD2. The ends lost 0 bases at V and 5 bases at J; junction bases unmatched: 7. The CDR3 runs to 15 residues. CDR1 MGHRA and CDR2 YSYEKL come from the germline V gene. The CDR3 sequence: CASSQDVPRGDEQYF. The CDR3 DNA follows: TGCGCCAGCAGCCAAGATGTGCCTCGGGGGGACGAGCAGTACTTC.

This chain uses TRBV9 with TRBJ1-3, with D maybe TRBD1 (6 bases). The length of the CDR3 is 14 residues. V gave up 1 base and J gave up 4 bases, with 9 bases separating them. Germline V lookup: CDR1 SGDLS, CDR2 YYNGEE. CDR3 residues: CASSVTGGGNTIYF. The CDR3 region has the DNA TGTGCCAGCAGCGTAACTGGGGGCGGAAACACCATATATTTT.

The V and J genes are TRBV7-2 and TRBJ1-1, with TRBD1 identical over 7 bases. The CDR3 is made up of 15 amino acids. Per germline, CDR1 SGHTA and CDR2 FQGNSA. The trim removed 1 base at V and 1 base at J, leaving 3 bases unmatched. The CDR3 protein is CASSLEEGANTEAFF. The CDR3 nucleotides are TGTGCCAGCAGCTTAGAAGAGGGGGCGAACACTGAAGCTTTCTTT.

In this sample, this clone turned up a few times. The V gene is TRBV7-8, the J gene TRBJ1-5; unclear D gene. The CDR3 is 13 amino acids. Trimming removed 2 bases at V and 6 bases at J, with 8 bases between. The germline gives CDR1 SGHVS, CDR2 FQNEAQ. CDR3 sequence (DNA): TGTGCCAGCAGCTTATATAGTATTCAGCCCCAGCATTTT. This encodes CASSLYSIQPQHF.

The V gene is TRBV7-3, the J gene TRBJ2-2; D is perhaps TRBD2 (5 bases). CDR3 length: 17 amino acids. Germline lookup yields CDR1 SGHTA and CDR2 FQGTGA. V lost 5 bases and J lost 6, with 22 bases in between. CDR3 bases: TGTGCCAGCAGCCAATACCCCGCCAGGACGGGGTCCGGGGAGCTGTTTTTT. Translation: CASSQYPARTGSGELFF.

The rearrangement joins TRBV2 to TRBJ1-6, with 8 bases aligning to TRBD1. This CDR3 is built from 15 residues. The J segment lost 9 bases and the V segment lost 6 bases, leaving 10 bases of the junction unmatched. CDR1 is SNHLY, CDR2 FYNNEI, per germline. Here the CDR3 reads CASRLLPGGSSPLHF. The DNA for the CDR3 is TGTGCCAGCAGACTCCTTCCAGGGGGCTCTTCACCCCTCCACTTT.

CDR3 coding DNA: TGTGCCAGCAATCGGTACTCTGGGGCCAACGTCCTGACTTTC. It translates to CASNRYSGANVLTF. This rearrangement joins TRBV6-5 to TRBJ2-6; unclear D gene. Deletions cut 7 bases from V and 0 bases from J, with 7 bases between. The germline V gene encodes CDR1 MNHEY and CDR2 SVGAGI. This CDR3 contains 14 residues.

This sequence joins TRBV11-2 and TRBJ1-2, with D perhaps TRBD1 (6 bases). Trimming pared 4 bases from V and 5 bases from J, leaving 17 bases between. The length of the CDR3 is 15 residues. The V gene's germline CDR1 is SGHAT and CDR2 FQNNGV. Here the CDR3 reads CASSSPPTGIYGYTF. For the CDR3, the DNA is TGTGCCAGCAGCTCTCCTCCTACAGGGATTTATGGCTACACCTTC.

This sequence joins TRBV5-5 and TRBJ2-1; D ambiguous. The CDR3 consists of 13 residues. Looked up from germline, CDR1 is SGHKS and CDR2 is YYEKEE (reference sequence). Trimming cost V 4 bases and J 2 bases, with 7 bases left between them. The CDR3 DNA sequence: TGTGCCAGCAGCCAATTTGCCTACAATGAGCAGTTCTTC. This encodes CASSQFAYNEQFF.

This rearrangement joins TRBV14 to TRBJ2-3; TRBD1 matches at 8 bases. CDR3 length: 15 amino acids. The germline CDR1 and CDR2 sequences are SGHDN and FVKESK. The V segment lost 1 base and the J segment 6 bases; nucleotides outside the gene matches: 6. CDR3 nucleotides: TGTGCCAGCAGCCAAGGGGACAGGTTGGATGATACGCAGTATTTT. Protein: CASSQGDRLDDTQYF. The whole variable domain, filled in from reference TRBV14 and TRBJ2-3, reads EAGVTQFPSHSVIEKGQTVTLRCDPISGHDNLYWYRRVMGKEIKFLLHFVKESKQDESGMPNNRFLAERTGGTYSTLKVQPAELEDSGVYFCASSQGDRLDDTQYFGPGTRLTVL.

The chain couples TRBV25-1 to TRBJ2-7, with 9 bases identical to TRBD1. Germline lookup yields CDR1 MGHDK and CDR2 SYGVNS. CDR3 length: 15 amino acids. V shed 2 bases, J shed 9 bases, and the junction held 11 bases outside the gene matches. The CDR3 sequence: CASSELTGGLRVQYF. For the CDR3, the DNA is TGTGCCAGCAGTGAACTAACAGGGGGCCTACGAGTGCAGTACTTC.

CDR3 amino acids: CASSRGPPSYNEQFF. DNA for the CDR3: TGTGCCAGCAGTAGGGGGCCCCCCTCCTACAATGAGCAGTTCTTC. This chain links TRBV6-6 with TRBJ2-1; 7 positions match TRBD1. The V gene's germline CDR1 is MNHNY and CDR2 SVGAGI (reference sequence). This CDR3 has 15 amino acids. The junction had 4 bases not matched to a gene; V was cut back by 5 bases and J by 0 bases.

The chain carries TRBV11-3 and TRBJ1-1; TRBD1 is a possible D gene (6 bases). V gave up 1 base and J gave up 4 bases, with 16 bases separating them. Per germline, CDR1 SGHNT and CDR2 YENEEA. This CDR3 has 16 residues. CDR3 in amino acids: CASSLGGRGRITEAFF. Here the CDR3 DNA reads TGTGCCAGCAGCTTAGGGGGGCGCGGTCGGATCACTGAAGCTTTCTTT.

The chain joins TRBV4-1 to TRBJ2-7; D possibly corresponds to TRBD1 (6 bases). Deletions cut 1 base from V and 6 bases from J, with 19 bases between. Germline assignment: CDR1 MGHRA and CDR2 YSYEKL. The CDR3 has 16 residues. The CDR3 DNA is TGCGCCAGCAGCCAAGTGGGGCAGGGGTATGCTATCGAGCAGTACTTC. Its translation is CASSQVGQGYAIEQYF.

This rearrangement joins TRBV18 to TRBJ2-7; a weak D match, TRBD1 (6 bases). CDR1 and CDR2 (germline): KGHSH, LQKENI. V shed 1 base and J shed 3 bases, with 7 bases lying between them. CDR3 length equals 13 residues. The DNA of the CDR3 is TGTGCCAGCTCACCACTCAGGGGCTACGAGCAGTACTTC. This encodes CASSPLRGYEQYF.

V gene TRBV19 combines with J gene TRBJ1-1; D perhaps matches TRBD1 (5 bases). In germline, CDR1 is LNHDA, CDR2 SQIVND (reference sequence). Trimming shortened V by 4 bases and J by 0 bases, and 9 bases separated the two germline ends. The CDR3 sequence is 14 residues long. CDR3 protein: CASSNTGMNTEAFF. The CDR3 DNA is TGTGCCAGTAGTAACACAGGTATGAACACTGAAGCTTTCTTT. Together with reference TRBV19 and TRBJ1-1, the CDR3 gives the full variable domain: DGGITQSPKYLFRKEGQNVTLSCEQNLNHDAMYWYRQDPGQGLRLIYYSQIVNDFQKGDIAEGYSVSREKKESFPLTVTSAQKNPTAFYLCASSNTGMNTEAFFGQGTRLTVV.

The V gene is TRBV28, the J gene TRBJ2-1; TRBD2 matches at 14 bases. Germline V gene sequence: CDR1 MDHEN, CDR2 SYDVKM. The V and J ends lost 6 bases and 1 base, in that order; junction bases with no gene match: 5. This CDR3 region has 17 residues. CDR3 coding DNA: TGTGCCAGCAGGGGGACTAGCGGGAGAAGGTCCTACAATGAGCAGTTCTTC. Protein product: CASRGTSGRRSYNEQFF.

CDR3 sequence: CASRPTGQYTSNQPQHF. The CDR3 DNA reads TGTGCCAGCAGGCCTACGGGACAGTACACAAGCAATCAGCCCCAGCATTTT. The gene calls are TRBV28 and TRBJ1-5; 7 bases match TRBD1. The CDR3 contains 17 residues. CDR1 is MDHEN and CDR2 is SYDVKM in the germline V gene. V lost 6 bases and J lost 1; bases outside the gene matches: 12.

This sequence joins TRBV27 and TRBJ1-4; D gene uncertain. V lost 5 bases and J 0 bases, leaving 10 bases between the germline ends. The CDR3 is 15 residues long. In germline, CDR1 is MNHEY, CDR2 SMNVEV (reference sequence). The CDR3 nucleotides read TGTGCCAGCAGTAGCCCTGTAGCAACTAATGAAAAACTGTTTTTT. This codes for CASSSPVATNEKLFF.

This sequence joins TRBV5-6 and TRBJ1-2, with 8 bases identical to TRBD1. This CDR3 contains 13 residues. CDR1 and CDR2 from the germline V gene are SGHDT and YYEEEE. V trimming: 4 bases; J trimming: 8 bases; junction bases outside the gene matches: 7. CDR3 region: CASSRTGTIGYTF. The DNA for the CDR3 is TGTGCCAGCAGCCGGACAGGGACCATCGGCTACACCTTC. Variable domain in full (rest from reference TRBV5-6 and TRBJ1-2): DAGVTQSPTHLIKTRGQQVTLRCSPKSGHDTVSWYQQALGQGPQFIFQYYEEEERQRGNFPDRFSGHQFPNYSSELNVNALLLGDSALYLCASSRTGTIGYTFGSGTRLTVV.

The rearrangement uses TRBV19 and TRBJ2-2, with 7 bases matching TRBD2. The CDR3 covers 17 residues. The V gene's germline CDR1 is LNHDA and CDR2 SQIVND (reference sequence). V shed 9 bases and J 0 bases; nucleotides not matched to a gene: 13. The CDR3 spells CASKYLGRLANTGELFF. The CDR3 DNA follows: TGTGCCAGCAAGTACCTCGGGAGGCTCGCGAACACCGGGGAGCTGTTTTTT.